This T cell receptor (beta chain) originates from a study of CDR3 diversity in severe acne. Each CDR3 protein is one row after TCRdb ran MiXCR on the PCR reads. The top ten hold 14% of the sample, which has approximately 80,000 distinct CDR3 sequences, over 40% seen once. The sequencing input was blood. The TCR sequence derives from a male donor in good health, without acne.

In nucleotides, the CDR3 is TGTGCCAGCAGTTTTGGACAGGGTCGGGGAGAGACCATATATTTT. Translation gives CASSFGQGRGETIYF. The rearrangement links TRBV6-5 to TRBJ1-3; 8 nucleotides agree with TRBD1. CDR3 length: 15 residues. Germline loops: CDR1 MNHEY, CDR2 SVGAGI. Losses at the gene ends were 4 bases for V and 10 bases for J; bases not matched to a gene: 12.